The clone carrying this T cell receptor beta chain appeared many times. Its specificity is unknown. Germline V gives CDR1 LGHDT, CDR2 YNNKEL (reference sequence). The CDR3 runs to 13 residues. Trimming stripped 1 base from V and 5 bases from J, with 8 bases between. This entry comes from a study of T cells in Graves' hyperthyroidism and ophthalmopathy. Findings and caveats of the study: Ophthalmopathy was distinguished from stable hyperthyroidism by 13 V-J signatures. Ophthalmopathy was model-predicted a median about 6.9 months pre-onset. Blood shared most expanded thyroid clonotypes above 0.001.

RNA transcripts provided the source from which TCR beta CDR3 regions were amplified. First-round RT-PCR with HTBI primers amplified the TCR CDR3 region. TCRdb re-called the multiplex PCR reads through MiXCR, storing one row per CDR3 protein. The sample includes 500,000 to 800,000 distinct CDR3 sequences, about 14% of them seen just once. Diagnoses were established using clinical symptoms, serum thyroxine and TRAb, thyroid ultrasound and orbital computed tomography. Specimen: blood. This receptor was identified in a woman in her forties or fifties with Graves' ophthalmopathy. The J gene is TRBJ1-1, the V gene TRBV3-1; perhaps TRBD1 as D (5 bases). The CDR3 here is CASSQGWGTEAFF. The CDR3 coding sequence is TGTGCCAGCAGCCAAGGATGGGGGACTGAAGCTTTCTTT.